This TCR beta chain appears in the sequencing data of a study of sequential checkpoint blockade in melanoma (dated by TCRdb to about 2019). Background for the entire study: Patients were randomized 1:1 to first-line nivolumab followed by ipilimumab (arm A) or ipilimumab followed by nivolumab (arm B). Maintenance nivolumab came after both trial sequences. DNA from approximately 88 pretreatment melanoma tumor samples was subjected to TCRbeta immunosequencing. For under 25 patients, matched tumor biopsies were taken both before treatment and at week 13, after single-agent nivolumab (arm A) or ipilimumab (arm B). The same lesion was the source of about 80% of the matched pre- and post-treatment tumor biopsy pairs. The research as a whole found: Larger, independent patient cohorts are needed to validate the response-prediction model that combines TCR metrics and mutation burden. PD-L1 staining and CD8+ T-cell counts correlated with tumor T-cell fraction and clonality, whereas mutational load did not. In the nivolumab-first arm (arm A), an association was found between pretreatment tumor TIL clonality and response (P = .04). Small sample sizes and reduced statistical power limited the analyses of tumor T-cell fraction within each arm. Achieving clinical benefit was about 30 times more likely for patients whose tumor T-cell fraction and clonality increased by week 13.

The treatment or condition tag for this specimen amounts to: randomized to nivolumab then ipilimumab (arm A) or the reverse (arm B). Prior DNA-damaging chemotherapy had not been received by any trial patient. CheckMate 064, a randomized, open-label phase II trial of sequential checkpoint blockade, was the source of the samples, all of which came from patients with melanoma. Genomic DNA from formalin-fixed paraffin-embedded (FFPE) tissue samples served as the input for tumor TCR sequencing. The immunoSEQ Assay was used to immunosequence TCRbeta CDR3 regions from genomic DNA. Before high-throughput sequencing, the genomic DNA was amplified using bias-controlled multiplex PCR. Concerning the study's data processing: To quantify the absolute abundance of each unique TCRbeta CDR3 region, the sequences were collapsed and filtered. Clonality, defined as 1 minus Pielou's evenness, was calculated using productive rearrangements only. Tumor T-cell fraction was calculated by normalizing TCRbeta template counts to the amount of usable DNA, which was estimated from several housekeeping genes. Clones with significantly greater frequencies in on-treatment versus baseline samples were identified using a previously published method. What TCRdb holds here is the immuneACCESS table cut down to in-frame rearrangements. Part of the clones is not present; checked against another copy, under half of the missing clones reflect an unresolved V gene, and the others are unexplained. V and J calls and clone size are copied from that table; D and trimming were computed from the DNA. The sample table lists thousands of clones, 20% to 25% of them with a count of one. Clones ranked in the top ten supply less than 15% of the sample.

This clone was seen a handful of times. Its antigen specificity is not known. One base away there is no much larger clone; base qualities are not given. The origin of this receptor is a human donor with melanoma. The specimen was tumor tissue (inferred from file names), collected from a patient given nivolumab and ipilimumab in sequence.

DNA sequence: TGTGCCAGCAGCCACCGGGACAGCTCCTACGAGCAGTACTTC. Its translation is CASSHRDSSYEQYF. The chain employs TRBV11-3 and TRBJ2-7, with 7 middle bases fitting TRBD1. Including the terminal cysteine and phenylalanine, the CDR3 comprises 14 residues. Only the CDR3 DNA stays, 42 bases, in frame from base 1. Reading the germline V gene gives CDR1 SGHNT and CDR2 YENEEA. Germline trimming: 5 bases from V, 0 bases from J; junction bases outside gene matches: 4.